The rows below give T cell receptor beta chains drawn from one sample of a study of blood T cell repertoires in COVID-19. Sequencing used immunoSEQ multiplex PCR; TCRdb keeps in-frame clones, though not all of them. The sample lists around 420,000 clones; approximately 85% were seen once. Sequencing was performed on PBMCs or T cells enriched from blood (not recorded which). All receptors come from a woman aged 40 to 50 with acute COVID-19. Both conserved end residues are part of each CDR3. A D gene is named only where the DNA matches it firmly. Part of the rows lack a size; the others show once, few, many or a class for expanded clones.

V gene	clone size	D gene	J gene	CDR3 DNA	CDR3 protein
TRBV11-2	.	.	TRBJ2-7	TGTGCCAGCAGCCCTCGGTCCGGCTACGAGCAGTACTTC	CASSPRSGYEQYF
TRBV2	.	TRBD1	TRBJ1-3	TGTGCCAGCAGGAAGACAGGGCCTTCTGGAAACACCATATATTTT	CASRKTGPSGNTIYF
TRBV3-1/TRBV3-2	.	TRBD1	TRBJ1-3	TGTGCCAGCAGCCAAGTGGGACAGGTCCGTAACACCATATATTTT	CASSQVGQVRNTIYF
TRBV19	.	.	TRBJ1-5	TGTGCCAGTAGAGAGATTGACAACCGCTTTAGCAATCAGCCCCAGCATTTT	CASREIDNRFSNQPQHF
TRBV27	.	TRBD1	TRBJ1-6	TGTGCCAGCAGTCTAGACAGGGTTTCCTATAATTCACCCCTCCACTTT	CASSLDRVSYNSPLHF
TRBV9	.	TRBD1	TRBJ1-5	TGTGCCCGCGGGGGGACAGGGGGTGGTCAGCCCCAGCATTTT	CARGGTGGGQPQHF
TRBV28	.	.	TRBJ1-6	TGTGCCAGCAGTTTGGTGACAGCCTTTTCACCCCTCCACTTT	CASSLVTAFSPLHF
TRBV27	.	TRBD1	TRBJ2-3	TGTGCCAGCAGCGCCGGGACAGTGAACACAGATACGCAGTATTTT	CASSAGTVNTDTQYF
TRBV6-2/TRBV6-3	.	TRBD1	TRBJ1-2	TGTGCCAGCAGTTACCAGGGGGGAGGCTATGGCTACACCTTC	CASSYQGGGYGYTF
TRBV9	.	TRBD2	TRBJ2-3	TGTGCCAGCAGCGTGGGAGCGGGGGGCCTACCAGATACGCAGTATTTT	CASSVGAGGLPDTQYF
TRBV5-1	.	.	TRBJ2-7	TGCGCCAGCGCAGTCGGGAGCTCCTACGAGCAGTACTTC	CASAVGSSYEQYF
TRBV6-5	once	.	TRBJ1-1	TGTGCCAGCAGTCGGACTGGAGGCACTGAAGCTTTCTTT	CASSRTGGTEAFF
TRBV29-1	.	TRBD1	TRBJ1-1	TGCAGCGTCCATAGGACAGGGTCCACTGAAGCTTTCTTT	CSVHRTGSTEAFF
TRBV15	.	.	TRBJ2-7	TGTGCCACCAGCAGAGTGGGTTTAGGAGGTGCCTACGAGCAGTACTTC	CATSRVGLGGAYEQYF
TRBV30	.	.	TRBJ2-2	TGTGCCTGGAGTGTAAGGGGCTTCCGCGCGAACACCGGGGAGCTGTTTTTT	CAWSVRGFRANTGELFF
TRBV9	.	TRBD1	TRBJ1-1	TGTGCCAGCAGCGTGGGGACAGGTTGGGTCGGGACTGAAGCTTTCTTT	CASSVGTGWVGTEAFF
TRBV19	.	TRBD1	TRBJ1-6	TGTGCCAGTAGTTCGGAGCCGGGACAGGGGGGTTCACCCCTCCACTTT	CASSSEPGQGGSPLHF
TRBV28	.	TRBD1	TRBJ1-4	TGTGCCAGCAGTGTTACCGGGACAGGGGATGAAAAACTGTTTTTT	CASSVTGTGDEKLFF
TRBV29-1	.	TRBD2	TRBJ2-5	TGCAGCGCCGATGGGACTAGCGGGGTTCAAGAGACCCAGTACTTC	CSADGTSGVQETQYF
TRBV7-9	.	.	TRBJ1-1	TGTGCCAGCATCTGGGGCCTCGGCACTGAAGCTTTCTTT	CASIWGLGTEAFF
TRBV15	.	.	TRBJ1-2	TGTGCCACCAGCAGAGACCTACTACCGCTCTATGGCTACACCTTC	CATSRDLLPLYGYTF
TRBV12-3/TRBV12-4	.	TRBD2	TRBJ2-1	TGTGCCAGCACCTTGGGACTAGGGGCGGACCAGTTCTTC	CASTLGLGADQFF
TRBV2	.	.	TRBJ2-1	TGTGCCAGCAGTGTCCAGGTGAGCTCCTACAATGAGCAGTTCTTC	CASSVQVSSYNEQFF
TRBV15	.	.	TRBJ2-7	TGTGCCACCAGAGACTCGTCCTTTTACGAGCAGTACTTC	CATRDSSFYEQYF
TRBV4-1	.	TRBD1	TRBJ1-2	TGCGCCAGCAGCCAAGGACAGGGTTATAGCTACACCTTC	CASSQGQGYSYTF
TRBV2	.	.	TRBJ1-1	TGTGCCAGCAGTCCTTCGCTCTGGGCGACTGAAGCTTTCTTT	CASSPSLWATEAFF
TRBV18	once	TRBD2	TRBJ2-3	TGTGCCAGCTCACCGATCGGGGGGGTCACAGATACGCAGTATTTT	CASSPIGGVTDTQYF
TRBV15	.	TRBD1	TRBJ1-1	TGTGCCACCAGCAGAGATGCTGGGACAGGGGTAGTCTTT	CATSRDAGTGVVF
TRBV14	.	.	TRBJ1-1	TGTGCCAGCAGCCAGGGGGCTGGGAACACTGAAGCTTTCTTT	CASSQGAGNTEAFF
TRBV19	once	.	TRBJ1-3	TGTGCCAGTAGTACCCTCACAGACTCTGGAAACACCATATATTTT	CASSTLTDSGNTIYF
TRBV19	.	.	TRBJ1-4	TGTGCCAGTAGTATTGGTACGGTCAATGAAAAACTGTTTTTT	CASSIGTVNEKLFF
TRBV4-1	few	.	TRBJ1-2	TGCGCCAGCAGCCAAGAGGATAGCGGAGGATATGGCTACACCTTC	CASSQEDSGGYGYTF
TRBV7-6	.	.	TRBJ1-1	TGTGCCAGCAGCTTTCAGGCGGGGTCGAACACTGAAGCTTTCTTT	CASSFQAGSNTEAFF
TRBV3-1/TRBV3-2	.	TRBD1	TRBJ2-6	TGTGCCAGCAGCCAAGGAGGGACAGGGTTCTCTGGGGCCAACGTCCTGACTTTC	CASSQGGTGFSGANVLTF
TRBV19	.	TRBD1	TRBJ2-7	TGTGCCAGTAGTTTGACAGGGGGCACCTACGAGCAGTACTTC	CASSLTGGTYEQYF
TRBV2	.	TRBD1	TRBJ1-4	TGTGCCAGCAGTTGGGGACAGGGGGAAAAACTGTTTTTT	CASSWGQGEKLFF
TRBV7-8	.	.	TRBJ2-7	TGTGCCAGCAGCCCTGGTCAAACAGGGTCATCCTACGAGCAGTACTTC	CASSPGQTGSSYEQYF
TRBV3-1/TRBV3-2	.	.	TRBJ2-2	TGTGCCAGCAGCCTCGGGAACTGGGAGCTGTTTTTT	CASSLGNWELFF
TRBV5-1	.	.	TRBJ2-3	TGCGCCAGCAGCCCATCAGATACGCAGTATTTT	CASSPSDTQYF
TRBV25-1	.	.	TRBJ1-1	TGTGCCAGCAGTGAATTATCGGGACATAGCACTGAAGCTTTCTTT	CASSELSGHSTEAFF
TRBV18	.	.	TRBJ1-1	TGTGCCAGCTCACCACTGGGCAGGGCCCACACTGAAGCTTTCTTT	CASSPLGRAHTEAFF
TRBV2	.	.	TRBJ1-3	TGTGCCAGCAGCCTACTTGGACAGTCCTCCTCTGGAAACACCATATATTTT	CASSLLGQSSSGNTIYF
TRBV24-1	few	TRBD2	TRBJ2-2	TGTGCCACCAGTGATACTAGCGTCGGGGAGCTGTTTTTT	CATSDTSVGELFF
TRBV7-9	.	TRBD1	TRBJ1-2	TGTGCCAGCAGCTTATGGGACAGGGGGAATTATGGCTACACCTTC	CASSLWDRGNYGYTF
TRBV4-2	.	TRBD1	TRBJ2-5	TGTGCCAGCAGCCAAGACCCAAACAGGGGGCAGACCCAGTACTTC	CASSQDPNRGQTQYF
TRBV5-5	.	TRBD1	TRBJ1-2	TGTGCCAGCAGCCCTGGTCCGGGACAGGAGTCCTATGGCTACACCTTC	CASSPGPGQESYGYTF
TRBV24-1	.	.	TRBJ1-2	TGTGCCACCAGTGAAGGGGCCGGTAGCTATGGCTACACCTTC	CATSEGAGSYGYTF
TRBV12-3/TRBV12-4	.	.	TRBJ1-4	TGTGCCAGCAGCCTCGAGGAAAAACTGTTTTTT	CASSLEEKLFF
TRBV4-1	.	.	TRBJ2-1	TGCGCCAGCAGCCAAGAGGCCGTGAATGAGCAGTTCTTC	CASSQEAVNEQFF
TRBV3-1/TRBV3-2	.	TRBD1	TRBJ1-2	TGTGCCAGCAGCCAAGTCGGCGACAGGGGTGATGGCTACACCTTC	CASSQVGDRGDGYTF
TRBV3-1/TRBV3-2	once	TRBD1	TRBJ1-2	TGTGCCAGCAGCCAAGGGGTGCTGGGGGGCTCAGGGGGCTATGGCTACACCTTC	CASSQGVLGGSGGYGYTF
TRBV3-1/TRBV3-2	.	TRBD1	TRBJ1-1	TGTGCCAGCAGCCCCCTGGGACAGCTGAACACTGAAGCTTTCTTT	CASSPLGQLNTEAFF
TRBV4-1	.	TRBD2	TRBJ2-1	TGCGCCAGCAGCCAAGGGAGAGCGGGGGGAAACAATGAGCAGTTCTTC	CASSQGRAGGNNEQFF
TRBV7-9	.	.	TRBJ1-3	TGTGCCAGCAGCTTAGCGCGGTCGTTCTCTGGAAACACCATATATTTT	CASSLARSFSGNTIYF